One and the same sample provided the 8 T cell receptor beta chains below, sequenced in a study of cytomegalovirus exposure and HLA in healthy donors. The PCR had 60 Vbeta and 13 Jbeta primers. Method: immunoSEQ multiplex PCR; TCRdb's copy keeps in-frame clones and lacks some. The data contain more than 200,000 clones, approximately 70% of them singletons. Sequenced: PBMCs. The receptors come from a man aged 40-50 years in good health and CMV-seropositive.

The V call is TRBV5-1, the J call TRBJ2-2, with 10 bases fitting TRBD2. The CDR3 runs to 16 residues. J lost 4 bases, V lost 2 bases, and 5 bases had no gene match. Germline assignment: CDR1 SGHRS and CDR2 YFSETQ. CDR3 in DNA: TGCGCCAGCAGCTTAGCGGGGGGGCCGACCACCGGGGAGCTGTTTTTT. As protein: CASSLAGGPTTGELFF.

The CDR3 here is CASSYPGGNYGYTF. CDR3 DNA: TGTGCCAGCAGTTACCCAGGGGGAAACTATGGCTACACCTTC. The chain is built from TRBV6-6 and TRBJ1-2, with 7 positions matching TRBD1. V shed 2 bases, J shed 2 bases, and the junction held 2 bases outside the gene matches. Per germline, CDR1 MNHNY and CDR2 SVGAGI (reference sequence). CDR3 length: 14 residues.

The genes are TRBV28 and TRBJ2-5; 7 nucleotides line up with TRBD1. The DNA end is a closer match to TRBJ2-7, so the J assignment may be wrong. Germline-derived CDR1 and CDR2 are MDHEN and SYDVKM. The CDR3 sequence is 15 residues long. In DNA, the CDR3 is TGTGCCAGCAGTTCTGCCGGGACAGTTTCCTACGAGCAGTACTTC. It specifies CASSSAGTVSYEQYF.

The genes are TRBV19 and TRBJ1-5; perhaps TRBD1 as D (6 bases). Germline loops: CDR1 LNHDA, CDR2 SQIVND (reference sequence). Between the trimmed V and J ends, which lost 6 bases and 4 bases, there was a span of 10 bases. This CDR3 spans 13 amino acids. The CDR3 loop reads CASSLRGNQPQHF. DNA for the CDR3: TGTGCCAGTAGCCTCAGGGGTAATCAGCCCCAGCATTTT.

Only a few counts were recorded for this clone. This chain links TRBV5-6 with TRBJ1-4; 7 bases match TRBD1. Germline-derived CDR1 and CDR2 are SGHDT and YYEEEE. This CDR3 has 18 residues. J was trimmed by 5 bases and V by 0 bases; bases with no gene match: 13. CDR3 DNA: TGTGCCAGCAGCTTGGGAGTCGAACAGGGGATGGGGAATGAAAAACTGTTTTTT. Protein: CASSLGVEQGMGNEKLFF.

The chain is built from TRBV5-1 and TRBJ2-7; a possible D gene is TRBD1 (6 bases). The CDR3 covers 14 residues. Trimming pared 4 bases from V and 0 bases from J, leaving 11 bases between. From germline, CDR1 is SGHRS and CDR2 YFSETQ. The CDR3 is CASSTDSSSYEQYF. For the CDR3, the DNA is TGCGCCAGCAGCACGGACAGTAGCTCCTACGAGCAGTACTTC.

This clone was seen only a few times. The gene calls are TRBV5-5 and TRBJ1-1, with 8 bases that match TRBD1. With V trimmed by 4 bases and J by 5 bases, 7 bases remained unmatched. This CDR3 has 14 residues. CDR1 and CDR2 from the germline V gene are SGHKS and YYEKEE (reference sequence). This CDR3 reads CASSTVQGGTEAFF. The CDR3 DNA follows: TGTGCCAGCAGCACGGTACAGGGGGGTACTGAAGCTTTCTTT.

V gene TRBV28 combines with J gene TRBJ1-6; 7 bases map to TRBD1. J lost 8 bases, V lost 5 bases, and 6 bases had no gene match. The CDR3 extends over 14 amino acids. Germline V gene data show CDR1 as MDHEN and CDR2 as SYDVKM. CDR3 nucleotide sequence: TGTGCCAGCAGTGAGGGGACAGCTTATTCACCCCTCCACTTT. Amino acid sequence: CASSEGTAYSPLHF.